The clone carrying this T cell receptor (beta chain) was recorded many times. Its specificity is not known. The junction does not match germline at one end; this may be a read error. The time point was: newly diagnosed GD, antithyroid drugs for less than 3 months. PBMCs provided the RNA from which the TCR library was made. This sample was included in a study of regulatory T cells in long-lasting Graves disease. Overall study results and limits: Persistent cases of Graves' showed reduced TCR diversity relative to newly diagnosed patients. Sharing of public clonotypes was greater in persistent patients (approximately 2,700) than in new patients (around 880).

The CDR3 extends over 13 amino acids. The germline CDR1 and CDR2 sequences are KGHSH and LQKENI. In building TCR beta libraries, iRepertoire HTBI primers were used together with Arm-PCR of CDR3 regions. TCRdb processed the multiplex PCR reads anew with MiXCR; each CDR3 protein has one entry. The sample includes roughly 430,000 distinct CDR3 sequences, around 15% of them seen just once. These data were likewise used in another study, on T cells in Graves' hyperthyroidism and ophthalmopathy. That study reports: The HTBI primer set was used in a first-round RT-PCR of the TCR CDR3. Among clonotypes expanded in thyroid above 0.001, most were also found in blood.

The sequencing used peripheral blood mononuclear cells (PBMCs), collected at new diagnosis, from a patient treated with antithyroid drugs. V and J are TRBV18 and TRBJ1-1; 7 nucleotides align to TRBD1. This TCR came from a woman in her 30s with Graves disease. The chain's CDR3 is CASSSTGNAEAFF. CDR3 nucleotides: TGTGCCAGCTCATCGACAGGGAACGCTGAAGCTTTCTTT.